This T cell receptor (beta chain) is from a study of Ad26.COV2.S vaccination and SARS-CoV-2 variants. Of note for this clone: Its antigen is as yet unknown.

Study-level findings and limits: It is possible that the TCR breadth and depth analyses underestimated the total T cell responses.

As to treatment: approximately 18 received Ad26.COV2.S at low or high dose, single or two shots; about 5 received placebo; per-sample allocation not given. The samples date from day 63 after the first vaccine or placebo injection. As its vector, the vaccine had Ad26, which expressed Wuhan-strain SARS-CoV-2 spike. The assay was immunoSEQ multiplex PCR, and TCRdb's table has in-frame clones only and misses some. Counted here are about 680,000 clones, 89% occurring once; the ten biggest clones make up about 1.5%. Sequenced material: peripheral blood, taken in a trial of Ad26.COV2.S vaccine versus placebo. This TCR was recovered from a person between 18 and 65 years old who received the Ad26.COV2.S COVID-19 vaccine or a placebo.

The CDR3 DNA is TGTGCCAGCAGGCGGGGGGGTAGCACAGATACGCAGTATTTT. Protein product: CASRRGGSTDTQYF. This rearrangement joins TRBV6-5 to TRBJ2-3; TRBD2 matches 9 bases. In germline, CDR1 is MNHEY, CDR2 SVGAGI. With V trimmed by 6 bases and J by 0 bases, 1 base remained unmatched. This CDR3 region has 14 residues.